The text below deals with one T cell receptor (beta chain). Its cognate antigen is unknown. PCR used 60 Vbeta primers and 13 Jbeta primers. Here immunoSEQ multiplex PCR was the method, and the copy in TCRdb shows in-frame clones only, minus some. This table holds approximately 100,000 clones, roughly three quarters found once. This entry comes from a study of cytomegalovirus exposure and HLA in healthy donors. Study-wide background: Earlier, 150 million to 200 million T cells were analyzed, and approximately 110 million unique TCR beta sequences were found among them. Study-wide results and caveats: Per a prior analysis, the majority of TCR beta V segments were productive roughly 87% or roughly 30% of the time.

The V gene's germline CDR1 is LNHDA and CDR2 SQIVND (reference sequence). Trimming cost V 6 bases and J 2 bases; bases outside gene matches: 9. CDR3 length: 15 amino acids. The sample was PBMCs. This TCR was recovered from a woman in her forties or fifties in good health and CMV-seropositive. The chain combines TRBV19 with TRBJ1-2; 7 positions agree with TRBD1. The CDR3 DNA is TGTGCCAGTAGCCTGGGTCGGGGACAGAACTATGGCTACACCTTC. This sequence encodes CASSLGRGQNYGYTF.